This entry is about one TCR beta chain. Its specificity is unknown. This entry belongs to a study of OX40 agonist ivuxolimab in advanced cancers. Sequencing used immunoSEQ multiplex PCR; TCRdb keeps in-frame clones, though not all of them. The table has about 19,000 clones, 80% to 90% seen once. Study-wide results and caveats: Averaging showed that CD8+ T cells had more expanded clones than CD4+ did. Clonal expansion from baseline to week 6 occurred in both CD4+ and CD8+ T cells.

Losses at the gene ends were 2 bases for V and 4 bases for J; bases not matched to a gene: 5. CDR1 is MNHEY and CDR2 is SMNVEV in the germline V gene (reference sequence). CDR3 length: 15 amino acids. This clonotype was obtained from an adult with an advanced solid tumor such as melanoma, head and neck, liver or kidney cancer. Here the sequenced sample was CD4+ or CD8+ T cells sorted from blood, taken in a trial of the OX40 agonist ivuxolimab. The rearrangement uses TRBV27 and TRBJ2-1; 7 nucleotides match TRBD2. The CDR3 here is CASSLKSGGYNEQFF. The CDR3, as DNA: TGTGCCAGCAGTTTAAAATCGGGGGGTTACAATGAGCAGTTCTTC.